The 14 T cell receptor beta chains reported below all come from one sample, sequenced in a study of spatial heterogeneity in lung cancer. Each CDR3 protein is one row after TCRdb ran MiXCR on the 5' RACE reads. The repertoire holds about 30,000 distinct CDR3 sequences, around 9.2% seen once, with 36% in the top ten. As for time point: sample taken at primary tumor resection. Unsorted whole RNA from tumor, nontumor lung or frozen PBMC underwent sequencing. The material sequenced was PBMCs, taken at surgery. The source is a female donor with early-stage non-small cell lung cancer.

This clonotype appeared a few times. In nucleotides, the CDR3 is TGTGCCAGCAGCCTTGCGTTCACAACTAATGAAAAACTGTTTTTT. It codes for CASSLAFTTNEKLFF. This chain connects TRBV9 to TRBJ1-4; no definite D call. Germline loops: CDR1 SGDLS, CDR2 YYNGEE. The germline V and J ends were trimmed by 4 bases and 0 bases, with 10 bases remaining between them. The CDR3 sequence is 15 residues long. Together with reference TRBV9 and TRBJ1-4, the CDR3 gives the full variable domain: DSGVTQTPKHLITATGQRVTLRCSPRSGDLSVYWYQQSLDQGLQFLIQYYNGEERAKGNILERFSAQQFPDLHSELNLSSLELGDSALYFCASSLAFTTNEKLFFGSGTQLSVL.

The chain links TRBV28 to TRBJ2-5; no clear D gene. The CDR3 contains 13 residues. Per the germline V gene, CDR1 is MDHEN and CDR2 is SYDVKM. Trimming left V 6 bases short and J 2 bases short, with 10 bases between. As DNA, the CDR3 is TGTGCCAGCAGGGTCGCGGAACAAGAGACCCAGTACTTC. Its protein is CASRVAEQETQYF.

This clonotype has ten or more counts. This chain joins TRBV6-2 or TRBV6-3 and TRBJ2-7, with no clear D. There are 12 residues in the CDR3. V lost 2 bases and J 2 bases, leaving 4 bases between the germline ends. Germline assignment: CDR1 MNHEY and CDR2 SVGEGT. CDR3: CASSYPTYEQYF. In DNA, the CDR3 is TGTGCCAGCAGTTACCCTACCTACGAGCAGTACTTC.

This clonotype has at least ten counts. The chain couples TRBV3-1 to TRBJ1-1; TRBD1 matches 7 bases. The CDR3 spans 14 residues. V shed 3 bases, J shed 3 bases, and the junction held 4 bases outside the gene matches. Germline V gene lookup returns CDR1 LGHDT and CDR2 YNNKEL (reference sequence). CDR3 sequence reads: CASSQLTGDTEAFF. The CDR3 DNA is TGTGCCAGCAGCCAGCTAACAGGGGACACTGAAGCTTTCTTT.

This clonotype has at least ten counts. This chain joins TRBV20-1 and TRBJ2-1; a weak D match, TRBD2 (6 bases). Germline V CDR1 and CDR2: DFQATT, SNEGSKA (reference sequence). V was clipped by 6 bases and J by 6 bases, with 21 bases between them. This CDR3 has 15 amino acids. CDR3 nucleotides: TGCAGTGCGTCTGATCCGGGACTTCCTTCCAATGAGCAGTTCTTC. Amino acid sequence: CSASDPGLPSNEQFF.

This clonotype came up many times. The chain carries TRBV18 and TRBJ2-7, with 10 nucleotides matching TRBD1. This CDR3 is 14 amino acids long. With V trimmed by 6 bases and J by 3 bases, 5 bases remained unmatched. The germline V gene has CDR1 KGHSH and CDR2 LQKENI. Here the CDR3 DNA reads TGTGCCAGCTCCGGACAGGGGGGGCTCTACGAGCAGTACGTC. Protein: CASSGQGGLYEQYV.

There are many counts of this clonotype. The chain links TRBV7-2 to TRBJ2-3; TRBD2 agrees at 15 bases. From germline, CDR1 is SGHTA and CDR2 FQGNSA. CDR3 length: 18 residues. The V segment lost 5 bases and the J segment 5 bases; nucleotides outside the gene matches: 11. Here the CDR3 DNA reads TGTGCCAGCAGCCTCAGGACTAGCGGGAGGGCCCTCGGAGATACGCAGTATTTT. It codes for CASSLRTSGRALGDTQYF.

The chain carries TRBV20-1 and TRBJ2-3; 9 positions agree with TRBD2. This CDR3 is built from 15 residues. With V trimmed by 1 base and J by 8 bases, 10 bases remained unmatched. Per the germline V gene, CDR1 is DFQATT and CDR2 is SNEGSKA (reference sequence). The CDR3 loop is CSARAGSGSLGTQYF. The CDR3 bases are TGCAGTGCTAGAGCTGGTAGCGGGAGTCTTGGTACGCAGTATTTT.

This clonotype appeared a few times. The chain combines TRBV20-1 with TRBJ1-6; tentative D call: TRBD1 (5 bases). CDR3 length: 15 residues. The germline V gene encodes CDR1 DFQATT and CDR2 SNEGSKA (reference sequence). With 5 bases removed from V and 9 bases from J, the gap between germline ends came to 20 bases. The CDR3 spells CSAPLRDRGVSPLHF. The CDR3 DNA reads TGCAGTGCTCCCCTTAGGGACCGGGGAGTTTCACCCCTCCACTTT.

This clonotype appeared a few times. The CDR3 DNA reads as TGTGCCAGCTCACCATTTTCTAGCGGGAGTTACGAGCAGTACTTC. Its protein product is CASSPFSSGSYEQYF. The rearrangement uses TRBV18 and TRBJ2-7, with TRBD2 identical over 10 bases. Per germline, CDR1 KGHSH and CDR2 LQKENI. The ends lost 2 bases at V and 4 bases at J; junction bases unmatched: 5. The CDR3 consists of 15 residues.

The V and J genes are TRBV7-9 and TRBJ2-2; TRBD1 might be the D (7 bases). V lost 3 bases and J lost 5, with 10 bases in between. This CDR3 spans 14 amino acids. The germline V gene encodes CDR1 SEHNR and CDR2 FQNEAQ (reference sequence). The CDR3 protein is CASSFPGGTGELFF. CDR3 in DNA: TGTGCCAGCAGCTTCCCAGGGGGGACCGGGGAGCTGTTTTTT.

This clonotype has only a few counts. The genes are TRBV12-5 and TRBJ2-5, with D possibly TRBD1 on 5 matching bases. Germline V CDR1 and CDR2: LGHNT, FRNRAP. This CDR3 has 13 amino acids. The germline V and J ends were trimmed by 5 bases and 5 bases, with 12 bases remaining between them. CDR3 region: CASGPGHSETQYF. In DNA, the CDR3 is TGTGCTAGTGGTCCCGGACACTCGGAGACCCAGTACTTC.

There are many counts of this clonotype. The genes are TRBV2 and TRBJ2-7; D is undetermined. CDR1 is SNHLY, CDR2 FYNNEI, per germline. The CDR3 sequence is 13 residues long. V shed 8 bases and J shed 2 bases, with 13 bases lying between them. The CDR3 nucleotides are TGTGCCAGCTGTTGGGATAAGGCCTACGAGCAGTACGTC. It yields the protein CASCWDKAYEQYV.

This clonotype was seen a few times. This rearrangement joins TRBV29-1 to TRBJ2-3; a weak D match, TRBD1 (9 bases). The germline CDR1 and CDR2 sequences are SQVTM and ANQGSEA. Trimming cost V 4 bases and J 1 base, with 24 bases left between them. The CDR3 consists of 18 residues. The CDR3, as DNA: TGCAGCGTTGGTGGGACAGGGAATCGGGAGGGGGGCACAGATACGCAGTATTTT. It translates to CSVGGTGNREGGTDTQYF.